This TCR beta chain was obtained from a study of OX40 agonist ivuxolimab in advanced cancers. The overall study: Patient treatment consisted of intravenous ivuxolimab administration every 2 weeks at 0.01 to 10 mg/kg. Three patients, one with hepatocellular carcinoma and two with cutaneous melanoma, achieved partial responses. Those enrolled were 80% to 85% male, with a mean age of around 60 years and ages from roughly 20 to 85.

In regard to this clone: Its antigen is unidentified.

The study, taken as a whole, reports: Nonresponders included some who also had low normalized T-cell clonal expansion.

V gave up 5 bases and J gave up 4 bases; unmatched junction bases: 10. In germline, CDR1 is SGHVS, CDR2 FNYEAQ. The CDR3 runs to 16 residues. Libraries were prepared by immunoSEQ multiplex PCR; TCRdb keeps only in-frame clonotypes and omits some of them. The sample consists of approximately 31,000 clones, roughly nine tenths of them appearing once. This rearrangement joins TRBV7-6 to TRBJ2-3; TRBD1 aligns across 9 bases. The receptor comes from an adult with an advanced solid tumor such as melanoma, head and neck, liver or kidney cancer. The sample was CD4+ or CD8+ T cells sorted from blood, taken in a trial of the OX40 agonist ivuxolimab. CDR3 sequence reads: CASSPGQGRLADTQYF. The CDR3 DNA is TGTGCCAGCAGCCCAGGACAGGGGAGGTTGGCAGATACGCAGTATTTT.